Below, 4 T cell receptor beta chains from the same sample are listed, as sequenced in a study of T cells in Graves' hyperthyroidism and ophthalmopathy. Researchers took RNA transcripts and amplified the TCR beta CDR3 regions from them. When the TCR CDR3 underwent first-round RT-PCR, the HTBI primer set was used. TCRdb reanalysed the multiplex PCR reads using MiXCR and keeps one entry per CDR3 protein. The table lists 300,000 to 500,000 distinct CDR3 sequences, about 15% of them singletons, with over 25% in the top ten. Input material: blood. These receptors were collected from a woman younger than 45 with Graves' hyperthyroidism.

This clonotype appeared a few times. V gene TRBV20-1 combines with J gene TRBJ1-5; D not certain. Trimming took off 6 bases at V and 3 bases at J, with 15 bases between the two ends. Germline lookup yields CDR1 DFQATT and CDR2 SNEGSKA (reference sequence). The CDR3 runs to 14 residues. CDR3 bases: TGCAGTGCCCGGCGGGCAGGAAACAATCAGCCCCAGCATTTT. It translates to CSARRAGNNQPQHF.

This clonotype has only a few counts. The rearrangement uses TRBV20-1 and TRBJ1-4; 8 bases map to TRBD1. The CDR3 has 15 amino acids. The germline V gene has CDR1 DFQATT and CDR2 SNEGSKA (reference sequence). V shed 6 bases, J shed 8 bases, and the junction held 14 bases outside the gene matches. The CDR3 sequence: CSATRTGRDGEKLFF. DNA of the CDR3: TGCAGTGCCACAAGGACAGGGCGTGACGGCGAAAAACTGTTTTTT.

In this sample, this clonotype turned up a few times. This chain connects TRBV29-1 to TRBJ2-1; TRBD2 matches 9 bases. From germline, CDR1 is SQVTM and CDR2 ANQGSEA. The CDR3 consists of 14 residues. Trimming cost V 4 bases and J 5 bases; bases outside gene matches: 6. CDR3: CSVVDSGSDNEQFF. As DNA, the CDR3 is TGCAGCGTTGTTGATAGCGGGAGCGACAATGAGCAGTTCTTC.

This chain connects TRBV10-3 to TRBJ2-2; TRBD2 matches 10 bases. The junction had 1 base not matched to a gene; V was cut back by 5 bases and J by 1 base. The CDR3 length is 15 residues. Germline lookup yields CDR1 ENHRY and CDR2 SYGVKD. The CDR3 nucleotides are TGTGCCATCAGTCGACTAGCGGGGAACACCGGGGAGCTGTTTTTT. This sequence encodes CAISRLAGNTGELFF.